Listed below are T cell receptor beta chains from one sample, sequenced in a study of regulatory T cells in long-lasting Graves disease. TCRdb reanalysed the multiplex PCR reads using MiXCR and keeps one entry per CDR3 protein. The sample records about 660,000 distinct CDR3 sequences, 25% to 35% being singletons. The specimen comprised peripheral blood mononuclear cells (PBMCs), sampled when the disease was refractory, from a patient treated with antithyroid drugs. These receptors originate from a female donor with Graves disease. Each CDR3 is given with its conserved first and last residue. Fields, in order: J gene, V gene, CDR3 protein.

j_call: TRBJ2-5; v_call: TRBV20-1; cdr3_aa: CSASPLAGVGETQYF
j_call: TRBJ1-5; v_call: TRBV28; cdr3_aa: CASSDRGVQPQHF
j_call: TRBJ2-1; v_call: TRBV6-1; cdr3_aa: CASTPYIISGKNNEQFF
j_call: TRBJ2-7; v_call: TRBV6-1; cdr3_aa: CASSEELGSYKYF
j_call: TRBJ1-2; v_call: TRBV3-1; cdr3_aa: CASSQTQSRGTYGYTF
j_call: TRBJ2-5; v_call: TRBV2; cdr3_aa: CASSEGRGETQYF
j_call: TRBJ1-5; v_call: TRBV3-1; cdr3_aa: CASGGGSNQPQHF
j_call: TRBJ1-3; v_call: TRBV28; cdr3_aa: CASSGPSSGNTIYF
j_call: TRBJ2-2; v_call: TRBV27; cdr3_aa: CASSSSIAGANTGELFF
j_call: TRBJ2-7; v_call: TRBV5-4; cdr3_aa: CASKRQGQAYEQYF
j_call: TRBJ1-1; v_call: TRBV15; cdr3_aa: CATSRDRGDSEAFF
j_call: TRBJ2-5; v_call: TRBV18; cdr3_aa: CASSPDGLAEETQYF
j_call: TRBJ1-5; v_call: TRBV20-1; cdr3_aa: CSAHQTGTGGGQPQHF
j_call: TRBJ1-2; v_call: TRBV20-1; cdr3_aa: CSARRTDFYGYTF
j_call: TRBJ1-2; v_call: TRBV11-2; cdr3_aa: CASSLGWDIYGYTF
j_call: TRBJ2-1; v_call: TRBV6-2/TRBV6-3; cdr3_aa: CASGGTSDLLKEQFF
j_call: TRBJ1-6; v_call: TRBV11-2; cdr3_aa: CASSLQTGPNSPLHF
j_call: TRBJ1-2; v_call: TRBV12-3/TRBV12-4; cdr3_aa: CASSPNGKGYTF
j_call: TRBJ1-2; v_call: TRBV5-1; cdr3_aa: CASSSAHLNYGYTF
j_call: TRBJ2-7; v_call: TRBV5-6; cdr3_aa: CASSKKAHEQYF